Described below is a single TCR beta chain sequence and its context. The antigen remains unidentified. These data come from a study of beta chain features in type 1 diabetes. About the research overall: The samples had around 98 million sorted cells examined in all. General observations from the study: Within each of all four CD4+ subsets, Type 1 diabetes patients had TCRB CDR3s that were moderately but significantly shorter. It was not settled here whether HLA type affects TCRB rearrangement. Junctions at VDJ sites from type 1 diabetes patients had fewer insertions and more deletions.

The CDR3 is made up of 15 amino acids. Germline CDR1 and CDR2: MDHEN and SYDVKM. V shed 8 bases, J shed 1 base, and the junction held 9 bases outside the gene matches. Since all of the isolated RNA was reverse transcribed, expressed TCRB transcripts were what got sequenced. Clones were sequenced by immunoSEQ multiplex PCR, and TCRdb holds only the in-frame ones, with some missing. The sample yields a few hundred thousand clones, 11% seen once. The receptor was isolated from a man under 40 with type 1 diabetes. The chain uses TRBV28 and TRBJ2-3; 7 bases fit TRBD2. Sequenced sample: naive CD4+ T cells from blood. DNA of the CDR3: TGTGCCAGCGGGACTCCGGGACTACGCACAGATACGCAGTATTTT. It translates to CASGTPGLRTDTQYF.